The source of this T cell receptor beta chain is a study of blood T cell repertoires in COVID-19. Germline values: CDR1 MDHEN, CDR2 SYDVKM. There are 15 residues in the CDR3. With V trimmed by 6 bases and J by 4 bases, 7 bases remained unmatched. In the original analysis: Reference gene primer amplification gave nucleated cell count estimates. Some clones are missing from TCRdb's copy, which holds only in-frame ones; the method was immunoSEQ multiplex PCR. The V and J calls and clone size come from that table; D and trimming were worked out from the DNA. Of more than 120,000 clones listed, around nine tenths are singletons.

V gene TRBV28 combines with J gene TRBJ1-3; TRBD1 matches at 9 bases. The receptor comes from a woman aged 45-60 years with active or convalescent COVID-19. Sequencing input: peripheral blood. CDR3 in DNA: TGTGCCAGCAGCCGAACAGGGGGCCGAGGAAACACCATATATTTT. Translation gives CASSRTGGRGNTIYF.